The T cell receptor (beta chain) under discussion was sequenced for a study of blood T cells in healthy people across ages. The authors ran a second PCR of about 6 to 11 cycles using a sample-barcoded 5' primer and a J-beta primer mix. From the 5' RACE reads, TCRdb called clonotypes with MiXCR, one entry per CDR3 protein. This sample has approximately 580,000 distinct CDR3 sequences, with 24% found just once. Trimming removed 6 bases from V and 4 bases from J; junction bases left unmatched: 20. CDR3 size: 19 residues. Per germline, CDR1 MDHEN and CDR2 SYDVKM. This sample was shared with a second study, whose subject was T cells of mothers and their children.

The receptor was isolated from a boy aged 5-17 years in good health. This sequence joins TRBV28 and TRBJ1-1; 10 bases are shared with TRBD1. The specimen sequenced was blood. The CDR3 loop reads CASSTRHSTGGVGGTEAFF. CDR3 bases: TGTGCCAGCAGCACCCGGCACTCGACAGGGGGCGTGGGGGGCACTGAAGCTTTCTTT.